This TCR beta chain was documented in a study of blood T cell repertoires in COVID-19. For the study at large: Some COVID-19 samples were acute and others convalescent; all came from the United States, Italy and Spain.

Method: immunoSEQ multiplex PCR; TCRdb's copy keeps in-frame clones and lacks some. This table holds roughly 50,000 clones, 90% to 95% found once. The length of the CDR3 is 16 residues. With V trimmed by 6 bases and J by 4 bases, 10 bases remained unmatched. In germline, CDR1 is SNHLY, CDR2 FYNNEI. The genes are TRBV2 and TRBJ2-1, with 9 bases that match TRBD2. This sequence was found in a man over 45 with acute or convalescent COVID-19. The sequencing sample was made of peripheral blood. CDR3 loop: CASSPFAGGHYNEQFF. The CDR3 DNA is TGTGCCAGCAGCCCCTTTGCGGGAGGGCATTACAATGAGCAGTTCTTC.